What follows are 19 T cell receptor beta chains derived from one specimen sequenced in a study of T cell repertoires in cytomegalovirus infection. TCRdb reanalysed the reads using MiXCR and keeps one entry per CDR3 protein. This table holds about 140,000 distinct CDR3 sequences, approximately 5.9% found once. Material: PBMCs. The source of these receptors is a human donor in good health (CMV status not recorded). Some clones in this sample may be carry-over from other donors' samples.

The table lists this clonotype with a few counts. In DNA form, the CDR3 reads TGCAGCGTTGTGGAGGGACCCAACACAGATACGCAGTATTTT. Its translation: CSVVEGPNTDTQYF. The chain links TRBV29-1 to TRBJ2-3, with TRBD2 as a possible D gene (6 bases). The CDR3 totals 14 residues. The V and J ends lost 4 bases and 2 bases respectively, with 13 bases between them. Germline V CDR1 and CDR2: SQVTM, ANQGSEA.

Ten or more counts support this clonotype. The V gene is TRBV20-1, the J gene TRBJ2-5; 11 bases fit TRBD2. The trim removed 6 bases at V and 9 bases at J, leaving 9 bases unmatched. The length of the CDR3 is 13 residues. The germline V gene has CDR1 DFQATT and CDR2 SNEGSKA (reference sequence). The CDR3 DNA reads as TGCAGTGCCCTACTAGCGGGGGTTCGCGCCCAGTACTTC. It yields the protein CSALLAGVRAQYF.

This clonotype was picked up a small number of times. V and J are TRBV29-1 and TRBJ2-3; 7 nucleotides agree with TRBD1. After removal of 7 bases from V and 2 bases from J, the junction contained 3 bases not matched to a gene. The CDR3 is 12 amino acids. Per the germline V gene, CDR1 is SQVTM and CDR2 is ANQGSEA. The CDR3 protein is CSGGQITDTQYF. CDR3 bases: TGCAGCGGGGGACAGATCACAGATACGCAGTATTTT.

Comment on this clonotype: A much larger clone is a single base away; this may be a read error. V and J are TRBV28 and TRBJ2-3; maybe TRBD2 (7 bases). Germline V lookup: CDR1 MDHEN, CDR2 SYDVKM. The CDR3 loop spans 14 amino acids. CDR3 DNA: TGTGCCAGCAGTACTGGGGGGGGCCACTATACGCGGTATTTT. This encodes CASSTGGGHYTRYF.

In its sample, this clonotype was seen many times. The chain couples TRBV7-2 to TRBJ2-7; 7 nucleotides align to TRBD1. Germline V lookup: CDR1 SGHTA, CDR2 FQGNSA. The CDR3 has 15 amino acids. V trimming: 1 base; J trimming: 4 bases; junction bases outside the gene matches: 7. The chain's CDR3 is CASSLVGTDVYEQYF. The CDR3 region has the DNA TGTGCCAGCAGCTTAGTAGGGACAGATGTATACGAGCAGTACTTC.

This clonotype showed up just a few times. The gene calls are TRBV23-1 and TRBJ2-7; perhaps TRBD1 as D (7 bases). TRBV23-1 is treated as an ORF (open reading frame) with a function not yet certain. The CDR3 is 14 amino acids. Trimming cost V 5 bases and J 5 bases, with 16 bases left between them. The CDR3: CASSAGQPGHEQYF. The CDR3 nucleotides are TGCGCCAGCAGTGCGGGACAGCCCGGCCACGAGCAGTACTTC.

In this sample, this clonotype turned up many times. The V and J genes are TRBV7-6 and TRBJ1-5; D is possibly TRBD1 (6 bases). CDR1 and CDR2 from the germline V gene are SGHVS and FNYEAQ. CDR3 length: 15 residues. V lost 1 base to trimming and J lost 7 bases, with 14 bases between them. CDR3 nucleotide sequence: TGTGCCAGCAGCTTAGATGTCGGGGGGCTCCAGCCCCAGCATTTT. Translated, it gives CASSLDVGGLQPQHF.

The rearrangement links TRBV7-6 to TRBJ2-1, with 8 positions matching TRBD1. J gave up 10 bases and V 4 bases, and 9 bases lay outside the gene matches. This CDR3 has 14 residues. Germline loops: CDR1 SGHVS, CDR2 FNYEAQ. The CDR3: CASSSPTGAGEQFF. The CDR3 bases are TGTGCCAGCAGCTCCCCGACAGGGGCGGGCGAGCAGTTCTTC.

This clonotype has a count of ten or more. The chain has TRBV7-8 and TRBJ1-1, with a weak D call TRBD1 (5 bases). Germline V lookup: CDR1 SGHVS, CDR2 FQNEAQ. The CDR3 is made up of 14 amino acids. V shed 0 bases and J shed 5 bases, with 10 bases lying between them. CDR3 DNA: TGTGCCAGCAGCTTAGCGTGGGCAGGGACTGAAGCTTTCTTT. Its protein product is CASSLAWAGTEAFF.

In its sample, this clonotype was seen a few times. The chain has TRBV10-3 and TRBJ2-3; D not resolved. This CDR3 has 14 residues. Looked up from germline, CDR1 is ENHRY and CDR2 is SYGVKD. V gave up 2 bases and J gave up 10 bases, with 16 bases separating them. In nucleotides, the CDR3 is TGTGCCATCAGTGAGGGGTCCGCGGCAATCGCGCAGTATTTT. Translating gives CAISEGSAAIAQYF.

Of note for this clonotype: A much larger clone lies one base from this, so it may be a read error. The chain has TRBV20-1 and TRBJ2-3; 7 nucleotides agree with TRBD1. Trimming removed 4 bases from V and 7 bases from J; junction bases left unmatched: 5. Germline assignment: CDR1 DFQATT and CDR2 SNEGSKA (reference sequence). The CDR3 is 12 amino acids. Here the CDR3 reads CSAIDRANTQYF. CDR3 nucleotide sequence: TGCAGTGCTATAGACAGGGCCAATACGCAGTATTTT.

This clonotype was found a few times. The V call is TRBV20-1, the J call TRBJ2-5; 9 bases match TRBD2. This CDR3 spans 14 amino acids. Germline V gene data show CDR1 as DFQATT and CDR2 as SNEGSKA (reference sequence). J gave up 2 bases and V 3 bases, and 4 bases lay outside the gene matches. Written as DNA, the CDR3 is TGCAGTGCTAGCAGACTAGCGGTTCAAGAGACCCAGTACTTC. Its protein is CSASRLAVQETQYF.

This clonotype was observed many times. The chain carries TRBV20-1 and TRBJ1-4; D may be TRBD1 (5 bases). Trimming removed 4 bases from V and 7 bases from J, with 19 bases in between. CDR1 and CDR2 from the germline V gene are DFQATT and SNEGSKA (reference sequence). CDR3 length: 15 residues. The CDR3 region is CSATPRQGVGEKLFF. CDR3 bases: TGCAGTGCTACCCCCCGGCAGGGAGTGGGTGAAAAACTGTTTTTT.

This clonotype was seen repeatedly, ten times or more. DNA for the CDR3: TGTGCCAGCAGTCTACAAGGTTGGGGAAGCAATCAGCCCCAGCATTTT. It encodes CASSLQGWGSNQPQHF. This sequence joins TRBV28 and TRBJ1-5; no reliable D call. The V end was cut by 5 bases, the J end by 1 base, with 15 bases between. The CDR3 has 16 amino acids. Germline CDR1 reads MDHEN; CDR2 reads SYDVKM. Based on the CDR3 plus reference TRBV28 and TRBJ1-5, the full variable domain is DVKVTQSSRYLVKRTGEKVFLECVQDMDHENMFWYRQDPGLGLRLIYFSYDVKMKEKGDIPEGYSVSREKKERFSLILESASTNQTSMYLCASSLQGWGSNQPQHFGDGTRLSIL.

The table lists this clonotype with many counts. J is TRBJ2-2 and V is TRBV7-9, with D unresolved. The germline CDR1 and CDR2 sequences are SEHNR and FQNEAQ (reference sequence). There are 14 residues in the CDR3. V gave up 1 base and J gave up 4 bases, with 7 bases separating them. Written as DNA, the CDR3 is TGTGCCAGCAGCTTAGAGTCTGGCACCGGGGAGCTGTTTTTT. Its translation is CASSLESGTGELFF.

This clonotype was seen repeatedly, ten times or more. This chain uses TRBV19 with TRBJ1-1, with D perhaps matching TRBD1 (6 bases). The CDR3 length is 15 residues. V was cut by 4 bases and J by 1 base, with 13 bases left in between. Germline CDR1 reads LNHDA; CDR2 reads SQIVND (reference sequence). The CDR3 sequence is CASSSPGARNTEAFF. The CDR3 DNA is TGTGCCAGTAGTAGCCCAGGGGCCCGGAACACTGAAGCTTTCTTT.

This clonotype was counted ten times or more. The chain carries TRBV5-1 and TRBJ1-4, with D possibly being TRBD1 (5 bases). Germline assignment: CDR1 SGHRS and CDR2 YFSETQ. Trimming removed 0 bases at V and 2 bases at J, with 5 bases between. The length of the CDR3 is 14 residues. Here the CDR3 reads CASSLGGTNEKLFF. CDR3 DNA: TGCGCCAGCAGCTTGGGGGGGACTAATGAAAAACTGTTTTTT.

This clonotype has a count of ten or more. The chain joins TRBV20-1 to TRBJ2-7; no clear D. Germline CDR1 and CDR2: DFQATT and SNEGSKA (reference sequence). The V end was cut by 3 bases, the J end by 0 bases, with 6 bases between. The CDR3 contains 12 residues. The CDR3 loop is CSASLNSYEQYF. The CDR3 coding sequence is TGCAGTGCTAGTCTAAACTCCTACGAGCAGTACTTC.

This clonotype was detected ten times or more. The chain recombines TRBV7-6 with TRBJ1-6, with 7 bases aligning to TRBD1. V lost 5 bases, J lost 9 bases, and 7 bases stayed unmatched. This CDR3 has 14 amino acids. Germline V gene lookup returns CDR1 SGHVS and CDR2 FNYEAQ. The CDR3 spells CASSVTGTVSPLHF. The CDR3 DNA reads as TGTGCCAGCAGCGTAACCGGGACAGTTTCACCCCTCCACTTT.